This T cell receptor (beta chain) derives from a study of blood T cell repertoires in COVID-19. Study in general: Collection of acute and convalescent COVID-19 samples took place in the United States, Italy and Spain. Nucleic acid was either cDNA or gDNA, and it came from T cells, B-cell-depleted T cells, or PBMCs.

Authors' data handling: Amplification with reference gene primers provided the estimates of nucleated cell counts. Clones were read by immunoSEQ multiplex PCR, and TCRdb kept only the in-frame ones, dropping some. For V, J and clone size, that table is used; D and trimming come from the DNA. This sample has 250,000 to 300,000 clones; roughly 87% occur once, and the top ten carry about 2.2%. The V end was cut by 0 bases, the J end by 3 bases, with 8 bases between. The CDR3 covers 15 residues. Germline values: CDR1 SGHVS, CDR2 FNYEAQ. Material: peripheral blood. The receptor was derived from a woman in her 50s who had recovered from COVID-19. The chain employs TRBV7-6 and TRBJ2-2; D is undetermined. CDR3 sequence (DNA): TGTGCCAGCAGCTTAGCGGCCCCCCACACCGGGGAGCTGTTTTTT. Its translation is CASSLAAPHTGELFF.